These T cell receptor beta chains were read from a single sample in a study of T cells after yellow fever vaccination. MiXCR, run by TCRdb on the 5' RACE reads, gives a single entry per CDR3 protein. The sample has about 300,000 distinct CDR3 sequences, approximately 10% seen once. The source was CD4+ T cells sorted from PBMCs, collected 5 days after the yellow fever booster vaccination. The receptor source for this set is a man aged 18 to 30 who received the YFV17D yellow fever vaccine. Each CDR3 is given with its conserved first and last residue. The D gene is left open where the match is weak. Clone size appears in some rows only: once, few, many, or a class for an expanded clone.

d_call clone_size j_call v_call cdr3_aa cdr3_nt
. few TRBJ1-5 TRBV12-3/TRBV12-4 CASSPSPGRDQPQHF TGTGCCAGCAGTCCCTCCCCGGGGAGGGATCAGCCCCAGCATTTT
TRBD2 . TRBJ2-5 TRBV28 CASSLKVLAGETQYF TGTGCCAGCAGTTTAAAGGTCCTAGCGGGTGAGACCCAGTACTTC
. . TRBJ1-2 TRBV30 CAWRMNWGGYTF TGTGCCTGGAGGATGAACTGGGGGGGCTACACCTTC
. many TRBJ2-3 TRBV3-1 CASSQASGSTDTQYF TGTGCCAGCAGCCAAGCCAGCGGTAGCACAGATACGCAGTATTTT
. many TRBJ2-5 TRBV18 CASSPPSGQTQYF TGTGCCAGCTCACCACCCTCCGGGCAGACCCAGTACTTC
. . TRBJ1-1 TRBV7-2 CASSSLVGRNTEAFF TGTGCCAGCAGCTCCCTCGTCGGGAGGAACACTGAAGCTTTCTTT
. . TRBJ1-3 TRBV7-2 CASRGAGWTGNTIYF TGTGCCAGCAGGGGAGCCGGGTGGACTGGAAACACCATATATTTT
. many TRBJ1-1 TRBV9 CASSGRGAGTEAFF TGTGCCAGCAGCGGCAGGGGCGCGGGCACTGAAGCTTTCTTT
. few TRBJ1-4 TRBV2 CASSDRSNNEKLFF TGTGCCAGCAGTGACAGGAGTAATAATGAAAAACTGTTTTTT
TRBD2 few TRBJ2-1 TRBV12-3/TRBV12-4 CASSNGLAGGNEQFF TGTGCCAGCAGTAACGGACTAGCGGGGGGTAATGAGCAGTTCTTC
TRBD2 few TRBJ2-3 TRBV7-9 CASSRGLAGGLSTDTQYF TGTGCCAGCAGCCGGGGACTAGCGGGGGGCCTAAGCACAGATACGCAGTATTTT
. . TRBJ2-1 TRBV7-2 CASSQTGHNEQFF TGTGCCAGCAGCCAGACAGGTCACAATGAGCAGTTCTTC
. few TRBJ1-1 TRBV7-2 CASSLLRVTEAFF TGTGCCAGCAGCTTACTCAGGGTAACTGAAGCTTTCTTT
TRBD1 . TRBJ1-1 TRBV3-1 CASSRGTGGNTEAFF TGTGCCAGCAGCCGTGGGACAGGGGGGAACACTGAAGCTTTCTTT
. few TRBJ2-1 TRBV20-1 CSARDRRVSYNEQFF TGCAGTGCTAGAGACCGACGGGTGTCCTACAATGAGCAGTTCTTC
TRBD2 . TRBJ2-5 TRBV28 CASSLGGASGEETQYF TGTGCCAGCAGTTTAGGAGGGGCTAGCGGGGAAGAGACCCAGTACTTC
TRBD1 few TRBJ1-2 TRBV18 CASSPPAFPDRAGGYTF TGTGCCAGCTCACCACCGGCCTTCCCGGACAGGGCGGGCGGCTACACCTTC
. few TRBJ1-1 TRBV11-2 CASSLDWSPNTEAFF TGTGCCAGCAGCTTAGATTGGTCTCCGAACACTGAAGCTTTCTTT
TRBD1 . TRBJ2-2 TRBV19 CASKGQSTGELFF TGTGCCAGTAAGGGACAGTCTACCGGGGAGCTGTTTTTT
. few TRBJ1-3 TRBV20-1 CSARALDTIYF TGCAGTGCTAGGGCCTTGGACACCATATATTTT
TRBD1 few TRBJ1-3 TRBV5-1 CASSATGEGNTIYF TGCGCCAGCAGCGCTACAGGGGAAGGAAACACCATATATTTT
. few TRBJ2-1 TRBV14 CASRQSDPYNEQFF TGTGCCAGCAGACAGTCCGACCCCTACAATGAGCAGTTCTTC
. many TRBJ1-3 TRBV7-2 CASSFGLNSGNTIYF TGTGCCAGCAGCTTTGGGCTGAACTCTGGAAACACCATATATTTT
TRBD2 many TRBJ2-3 TRBV12-3/TRBV12-4 CASSFLTSGGADTQYF TGTGCCAGCAGTTTTCTGACTAGCGGGGGGGCAGATACGCAGTATTTT
. few TRBJ1-2 TRBV2 CASRADSPYGYTF TGTGCCAGCAGAGCCGACAGTCCCTATGGCTACACCTTC
. many TRBJ2-5 TRBV4-1 CASSRTARETQYF TGCGCCAGCAGTCGCACCGCCCGGGAGACCCAGTACTTC
. few TRBJ1-2 TRBV24-1 CATPRGSNYGYTF TGTGCCACCCCTCGAGGCAGTAACTATGGCTACACCTTC
. many TRBJ2-3 TRBV7-8 CASSLAQGLIDTQYF TGTGCCAGCAGCTTAGCCCAGGGGTTAATAGATACGCAGTATTTT
TRBD1 . TRBJ1-5 TRBV6-5 CASSNWDRGREGNQPQHF TGTGCCAGCAGTAACTGGGACAGGGGGCGCGAAGGCAATCAGCCCCAGCATTTT
. . TRBJ1-2 TRBV18 CASSRGYNYGYTF TGTGCCAGCTCACGCGGCTATAACTATGGCTACACCTTC
. . TRBJ1-3 TRBV18 CASSPPEGTLGNTIYF TGTGCCAGCTCACCACCCGAGGGGACCCTGGGAAACACCATATATTTT
TRBD1 few TRBJ2-7 TRBV7-2 CASSPDRDWSYEQYF TGTGCCAGCAGCCCCGACAGGGATTGGTCCTACGAGCAGTACTTC
. . TRBJ2-3 TRBV11-2 CASSFRRPSGTDTQYF TGTGCCAGCAGCTTCCGGCGCCCCTCGGGCACAGATACGCAGTATTTT
TRBD2 many TRBJ2-2 TRBV24-1 CATSDLLGSGGDTGELFF TGTGCCACCAGTGATTTGCTGGGAAGCGGGGGTGATACCGGGGAGCTGTTTTTT
. few TRBJ1-5 TRBV25-1 CASSHPWHGPQPQHF TGTGCCAGCAGTCACCCCTGGCACGGCCCTCAGCCCCAGCATTTT
TRBD1 many TRBJ2-5 TRBV12-3/TRBV12-4 CASSLEGAQETQYF TGTGCCAGCAGTTTAGAGGGGGCACAAGAGACCCAGTACTTC
. . TRBJ2-6 TRBV4-1 CASSQVLRDRTLGANVLTF TGCGCCAGCAGCCAAGTGCTTCGGGACCGAACTCTAGGGGCCAACGTCCTGACTTTC
. few TRBJ2-1 TRBV5-6 CASSLYRLTSYNEQFF TGTGCCAGCAGCTTGTATCGTCTGACCTCCTACAATGAGCAGTTCTTC
. few TRBJ2-1 TRBV3-1 CASSPRRLYNEQFF TGTGCCAGCAGCCCTCGTAGGCTTTACAATGAGCAGTTCTTC
. . TRBJ2-6 TRBV19 CASLQGGGANVLTF TGTGCCAGCCTCCAGGGTGGTGGGGCCAACGTCCTGACTTTC
TRBD1 . TRBJ1-6 TRBV2 CASRERTGGYNSPLHF TGTGCCAGCAGAGAGCGGACAGGGGGCTATAATTCACCCCTCCACTTT
. few TRBJ2-7 TRBV25-1 CASSDGGRAVEQYF TGTGCCAGCAGTGACGGGGGCAGGGCCGTCGAGCAGTACTTC
TRBD1 many TRBJ2-1 TRBV18 CASSPTGGIDNEQFF TGTGCCAGCTCACCAACAGGGGGCATTGACAATGAGCAGTTCTTC
. many TRBJ2-7 TRBV18 CASSPGLSAYEQYF TGTGCCAGCTCACCAGGCCTCTCCGCCTACGAGCAGTACTTC
. few TRBJ1-2 TRBV2 CASSENGATYGYTF TGTGCCAGCAGTGAAAACGGAGCAACCTATGGCTACACCTTC